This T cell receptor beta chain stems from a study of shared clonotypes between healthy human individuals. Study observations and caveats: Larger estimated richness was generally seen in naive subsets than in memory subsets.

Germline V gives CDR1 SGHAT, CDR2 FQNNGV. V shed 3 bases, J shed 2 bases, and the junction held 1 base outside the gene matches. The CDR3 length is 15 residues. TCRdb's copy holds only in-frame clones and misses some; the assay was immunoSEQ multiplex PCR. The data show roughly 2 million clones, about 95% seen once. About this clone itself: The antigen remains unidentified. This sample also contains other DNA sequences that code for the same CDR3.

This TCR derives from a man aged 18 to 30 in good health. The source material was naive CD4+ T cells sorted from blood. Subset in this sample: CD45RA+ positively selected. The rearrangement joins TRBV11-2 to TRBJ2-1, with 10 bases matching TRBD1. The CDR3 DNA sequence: TGTGCCAGCAGCTTGGGACAGGGGCCCTACAATGAGCAGTTCTTC. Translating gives CASSLGQGPYNEQFF. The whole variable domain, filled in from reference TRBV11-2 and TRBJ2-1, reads EAGVAQSPRYKIIEKRQSVAFWCNPISGHATLYWYQQILGQGPKLLIQFQNNGVVDDSQLPKDRFSAERLKGVDSTLKIQPAKLEDSAVYLCASSLGQGPYNEQFFGPGTRLTVL.